This TCR beta chain was identified in a study of post-analysis software for immune sequencing data. Whole-study findings and limits: Multiple sclerosis patients showed significantly lower normalized Chao1 diversity than controls did. Patients showed TRBV5-6, TRBV5-1 and TRBV20-1 among five TRBV segments more frequent than in controls.

The germline CDR1 and CDR2 sequences are LGHDT and YNNKEL (reference sequence). The germline V and J ends were trimmed by 1 base and 4 bases, with 16 bases remaining between them. This CDR3 contains 16 residues. A remark on this clonotype: Its antigen is unknown.

Incorporated into the TCR beta cDNA libraries were unique molecular identifiers, which served to reduce PCR and sequencing biases. The source material, about 0.9 to 11 million T cells, gave rise to roughly 500,000 cDNA molecules. Each CDR3 protein gets one entry after TCRdb re-called the PCR reads with MiXCR. Here the sample spans fewer than 700,000 distinct CDR3 sequences, 40% to 50% being singletons. The sequenced material came from blood. The source of this sequence is a girl aged 10-17 years with multiple sclerosis. The V call is TRBV3-1, the J call TRBJ1-1; tentatively, D is TRBD1 (6 bases). The CDR3 reads CASSQGPARGGTEAFF. CDR3 nucleotides: TGTGCCAGCAGCCAAGGTCCGGCCAGGGGTGGCACTGAAGCTTTCTTT.